This TCR beta chain was recorded in a study of T cells in women clearing cervical HPV infection. The germline V gene has CDR1 KGHSH and CDR2 LQKENI. The CDR3 is 15 residues long. Using immunoSEQ multiplex PCR, the repertoire was profiled, and TCRdb retains in-frame clones only, with some absent. The table for this sample gives about 22,000 clones. To note about this clone: With the read ending 3 residues before the CDR3 end, the germline J gene is used to fill in that end.

This TCR came from a woman aged 18 to 75 with a cervical HPV16 infection that either progressed to CIN3+ or cleared (not recorded which). The source material was blood buffy coat. This sequence joins TRBV18 and TRBJ1-2; 9 bases are shared with TRBD1. The CDR3 spells CASSPPGTGYNDYTF. CDR3 DNA, as far as it was read: TGTGCCAGCTCACCACCGGGGACAGGGTACAATGAC. The complete variable domain, with remaining parts taken from reference TRBV18 and TRBJ1-2, reads NAGVMQNPRHLVRRRGQEARLRCSPMKGHSHVYWYRQLPEEGLKFMVYLQKENIIDESGMPKERFSAEFPKEGPSILRIQQVVRGDSAAYFCASSPPGTGYNDYTFGSGTRLTVV.